This T cell receptor (beta chain) was recorded in a study of control samples from healthy donors and cancer patients. The method was immunoSEQ multiplex PCR; TCRdb's version includes in-frame clones alone and lacks a portion of them. The sample has more than 35,000 clones; roughly 94% are singletons. With 0 bases removed from V and 5 bases from J, the gap between germline ends came to 13 bases. Germline loops: CDR1 SGHNT, CDR2 YENEEA. This CDR3 region has 15 residues. Sequenced input: blood. The chain recombines TRBV11-3 with TRBJ2-5; D ambiguous. The clonotype originates from a man in his 60s in good health. CDR3 loop: CASSLEPRQEETQYF. The CDR3, as DNA: TGTGCCAGCAGCTTAGAGCCCCGGCAGGAGGAGACCCAGTACTTC.